This T cell receptor (beta chain) was observed in a study of regulatory T cells in long-lasting Graves disease (dated by TCRdb to the early 2020s). In the study overall: To count as having persistent Graves' disease, a patient had to have received antithyroid drug treatment for over 5 years with TSH receptor autoantibodies remaining persistently positive. A total of some 35 samples underwent TCR sequencing: some 13 from persistent and around 20 from newly diagnosed Graves' disease patients. Antithyroid drugs had been taken for 8.5 to 12 years on average by persistent Graves' disease patients in the clinical cohort. The study was conducted in China and was registered as a clinical trial. Peripheral blood TCR sequencing and RNA sequencing compared persistent Graves' disease patients with newly diagnosed Graves' disease patients.

This sample's time point label indicates: persistent/refractory GD, antithyroid drugs over 5 years with positive TRAb. For both TCR sequencing and RNA sequencing, RNA was extracted from PBMCs using TRIzol. Graves' disease was diagnosed according to American Thyroid Association guidelines. Recruitment of patients was carried out at an endocrinology department in Xi'an, China. Each patient gave approximately 10 milliliters of peripheral blood, collected in an EDTA anticoagulant tube. Ficoll Paque Plus density gradient separation was used to isolate PBMCs, and no further T cell sorting was done. An Agilent 2100 Bioanalyzer and agarose gel were used to check RNA quality, and a NanoDrop 2000 was used to measure RNA concentration. Overall results and qualifications from the work: Sequencing and analysis were restricted to the TCR beta chain. The authors noted that the small sample size was a limitation that may lower accuracy. More public clonotypes were shared among persistent patients (roughly 2,700) than among newly diagnosed patients (just under 1,000). Compared with newly diagnosed patients, patients with persistent Graves' disease had lower TCR Shannon entropy and fewer highly expanded clones, which suggests clonal expansion. Preferential use of TRBV28, TRBJ1-2 and TRBJ2-5 was observed in persistent disease, whereas TRBV20-1 and TRBJ2-1 were favored in newly diagnosed disease. The study examined only peripheral blood because the primary lesion, thyroid tissue, could not be accessed.

V is reduced by 2 bases and J by 1 base, leaving a spacing of 11 bases between them. For CDR1 and CDR2, the germline V gene (reference sequence) lists DFQATT and SNEGSKA. From its cysteine to its phenylalanine, the CDR3 spans 14 amino acids. Here the CDR3 DNA is all that survives: 42 bases in frame from base 1. The library was generated by multiplex PCR. TCRdb names Illumina HiSeq 4000 as the instrument used. To build TCR beta libraries, CDR3 regions were amplified by Arm-PCR using iRepertoire HTBI primers. Before sequencing, the PCR products went through gel purification. The original methods were these. Across samples, 62 TRBV and 13 to 15 TRBJ segments were identified and used for gene usage analysis of CDR3 amino acid clonotypes. COPE and FqMerger were used to merge the filtered high-quality paired reads into contigs. BLAST was used to align contigs to IMGT TRBV, TRBD and TRBJ reference genes, with CDR3 defined following IMGT. Any clonotype with a frequency above 0.1% was classified as a highly expanded clone. Shannon entropy was used to measure repertoire diversity, and the Gini coefficient was used to measure V-J evenness. A clonotype was considered public if more than one individual shared it. Starting from the raw public reads, TCRdb applied fastp trimming at Q25, assembled clones with MiXCR and retained in-frame beta chains. Rows matching on CDR3 protein sequence are summarized as one entry with the most common DNA and genes. TCRdb's processing, not the authors', yielded these V and J calls. A total of approximately 500,000 distinct CDR3 sequences appear in this sample, 20% to 25% of them only once. Jointly, the top ten make up roughly 6.9% of the sample.

This clonotype was observed at least ten times. The antigen it binds to is not known. The input lacks base qualities; no much larger clone sits a single base away. This chain joins TRBV20-1 to TRBJ1-1; the D gene cannot be named for sure. This receptor was identified in a female donor with Graves disease. Material: peripheral blood mononuclear cells (PBMCs), obtained when the disease was refractory, from a patient treated with antithyroid drugs. The CDR3 protein sequence reads: CSARKGGPNTEAFF. The nucleotides read TGCAGTGCTAGAAAGGGAGGCCCGAACACTGAAGCTTTCTTT.